A selection of T cell receptor beta chains follows, all from one sample in a study of T cell responses to AZD1222 COVID-19 vaccine. Here immunoSEQ multiplex PCR was the method, and the copy in TCRdb shows in-frame clones only, minus some. The sample lists about 94,000 clones; roughly 85% were seen once. Specimen: peripheral blood, collected 28 days after the second AZD1222 dose. These receptors were obtained from an adult who received the AZD1222 COVID-19 vaccine. CDR3s include the opening cysteine and the closing phenylalanine or tryptophan. D genes are given only for firm matches. Clone size is stated in some rows and not others, as once, few, many or a class when expanded.

NA	TRBJ1-1	TRBV2	NA	TGTGCCAGCAGAGCTTTTGGGGGGGGCACTGAAGCTTTCTTT	CASRAFGGGTEAFF
NA	TRBJ1-1	TRBV7-2	NA	TGTGCCAGCAGCTCAGGGCGCGTGAACACTGAAGCTTTCTTT	CASSSGRVNTEAFF
once	TRBJ1-2	TRBV28	NA	TGTGCCGTGGGAAGAAACTATGGCTACACCTTC	CAVGRNYGYTF
NA	TRBJ2-1	TRBV7-2	TRBD2	TGTGCCAGCAGCTACCCGGGGGGGGGCAATGAGCAGTTCTTC	CASSYPGGGNEQFF
NA	TRBJ1-2	TRBV5-1	NA	TGCGCCAGCAGCCCAGGCCAGTCCCACTATGGCTACACCTTC	CASSPGQSHYGYTF
NA	TRBJ2-7	TRBV7-2	TRBD1	TGTGCCAGCGCACGAACAGGGGTTTCGGGGACCTACGAGCAGTACTTC	CASARTGVSGTYEQYF
NA	TRBJ2-1	TRBV19	NA	TGTGCCAGTAGTGTCAGCTACAATGAGCAGTTCTTC	CASSVSYNEQFF
NA	TRBJ2-3	TRBV24-1	NA	TGTGCCACCGCCGTAAGTGGCACAGATACGCAGTATTTT	CATAVSGTDTQYF
NA	TRBJ2-7	TRBV6-2/TRBV6-3	NA	TGTGCCAGCAGTTATTCTGCGGAGGCTTACGAGCAGTACTTC	CASSYSAEAYEQYF
NA	TRBJ2-3	TRBV6-2/TRBV6-3	TRBD1	TGTGCCAGCAGTTGGGACAGAGCTAGCACAGATACGCAGTATTTT	CASSWDRASTDTQYF
NA	TRBJ1-1	TRBV5-4	NA	TGTGCCAGCAGCCGGATGGGACAACCGAACACTGAAGCTTTCTTT	CASSRMGQPNTEAFF
few	TRBJ2-3	TRBV3-1/TRBV3-2	TRBD1	TGTGCCAGCAGCCAAGATTTCAAGGCATTCCGGGACAGGGGAACAGATACGCAGTATTTT	CASSQDFKAFRDRGTDTQYF
many	TRBJ2-3	TRBV6-5	NA	TGTGCCAGCAGAGTTAGCGGTTCGGCAGATACGCAGTATTTT	CASRVSGSADTQYF
few	TRBJ2-5	TRBV28	TRBD1	TGTGCCAGCAGTAAACAGGGGGCGGTCGAGACCCAGTACTTC	CASSKQGAVETQYF
once	TRBJ1-4	TRBV2	NA	TGTGCCAGCAGTGATTTGCAGGGGAGAACTAATGAAAAACTGTTTTTT	CASSDLQGRTNEKLFF
NA	TRBJ2-1	TRBV4-3	NA	TGCGCCAGCAGCCATTTGGGGGGGGACAGGCAGTTCTTC	CASSHLGGDRQFF
NA	TRBJ2-2	TRBV5-6	TRBD1	TGTGCCAGCAGCTTGGGGCCACAGGGGACGAACACCGGGGAGCTGTTTTTT	CASSLGPQGTNTGELFF
NA	TRBJ2-7	TRBV7-6	TRBD2	TGTGCCAGCAGCTTAGGATGGGGAGGGAGGGTCCCCTACGAGCAGTACTTC	CASSLGWGGRVPYEQYF
NA	TRBJ1-5	TRBV18	NA	TGTGCCAGCTCAGTTTTAAGCAATCAGCCCCAGCATTTT	CASSVLSNQPQHF
NA	TRBJ2-5	TRBV6-5	TRBD2	TGTGCCAGCAAGCGGGGGAACCAAGAGACCCAGTACTTC	CASKRGNQETQYF
NA	TRBJ2-7	TRBV11-3	NA	TGTGCCAGCAGCTTAGGGGGGGTCTACGAGCAGTACTTC	CASSLGGVYEQYF
few	TRBJ2-1	TRBV11-3	TRBD2	TGTGCCAGCAGCTTAGGCGGGGGGGCCGCTTTGAATGAGCAGTTCTTC	CASSLGGGAALNEQFF
few	TRBJ1-4	TRBV24-1	NA	TGTGCCACCAGTGATGTGGATATCGGGGGCGAAGAAAAACTGTTTTTT	CATSDVDIGGEEKLFF
NA	TRBJ1-2	TRBV9	NA	TGTGCCAGCAGCGTTCAGGCTAACTATGGCTACACCTTC	CASSVQANYGYTF
NA	TRBJ2-7	TRBV7-9	NA	TGTGCCAGCAGCCCCTCCAGGTACCGGGGCCACGAGCAGTACTTC	CASSPSRYRGHEQYF
NA	TRBJ1-6	TRBV10-2	NA	TGCGCCAGCAGGGAACAGGGTACCCTTAATTCACCCCTCCACTTT	CASREQGTLNSPLHF
NA	TRBJ2-7	TRBV13	NA	TGTGCCAGCAGCCCAGGTCCTGGCGAGCAGTACTTC	CASSPGPGEQYF
NA	TRBJ1-6	TRBV5-1	NA	TGCGCCAGCAGGGGGGAGCTTTCCTATAATTCACCCCTCCACTTT	CASRGELSYNSPLHF
NA	TRBJ1-1	TRBV19	NA	TGTGCCAGTAGTATAGGGTACGGGGGCTTGGCTGAAGCTTTCTTT	CASSIGYGGLAEAFF
once	TRBJ2-7	TRBV7-3	TRBD2	TGTGCCGGGAGGACTAGCGGGGACTACGAGCAGTACTTC	CAGRTSGDYEQYF